This record covers a single T cell receptor (beta chain). Its antigen is as yet unknown. Germline V gives CDR1 SQVTM, CDR2 ANQGSEA. The junction had 8 bases not matched to a gene; V was cut back by 7 bases and J by 0 bases. CDR3 length: 15 residues. These data are taken from a study of T cell repertoires in cytomegalovirus infection. TCRdb processed the reads anew with MiXCR; each CDR3 protein has one entry. Of approximately 910,000 distinct CDR3 sequences in the sample, less than 35% were seen once. This TCR was recovered from a human donor in good health (CMV status not recorded). Some clones in this sample may be carry-over from other donors' samples. This sequence joins TRBV29-1 and TRBJ2-3; 9 bases match TRBD1. Here the sequenced sample was cultured CD8+ T cells from PBMCs, taken from culture after CMV antigen stimulation. The CDR3 DNA sequence: TGCAGCGGTTTAGGGGGACAGGGTAGCACAGATACGCAGTATTTT. Residues: CSGLGGQGSTDTQYF.